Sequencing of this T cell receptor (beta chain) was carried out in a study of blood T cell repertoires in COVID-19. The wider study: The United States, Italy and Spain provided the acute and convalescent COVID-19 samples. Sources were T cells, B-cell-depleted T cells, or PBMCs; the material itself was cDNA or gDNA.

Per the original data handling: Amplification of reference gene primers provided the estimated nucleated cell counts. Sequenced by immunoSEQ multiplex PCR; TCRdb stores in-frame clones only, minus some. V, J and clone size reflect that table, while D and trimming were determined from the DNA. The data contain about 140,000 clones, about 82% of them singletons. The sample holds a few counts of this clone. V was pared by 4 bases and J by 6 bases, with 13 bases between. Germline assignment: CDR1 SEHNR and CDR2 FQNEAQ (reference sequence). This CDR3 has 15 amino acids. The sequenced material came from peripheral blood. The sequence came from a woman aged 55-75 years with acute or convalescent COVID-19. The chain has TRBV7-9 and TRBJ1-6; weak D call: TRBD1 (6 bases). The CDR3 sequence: CASSSTGIGNSPLHF. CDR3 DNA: TGTGCCAGCAGCTCTACAGGGATCGGTAATTCACCCCTCCACTTT. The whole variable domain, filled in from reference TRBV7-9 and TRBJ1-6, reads DTGVSQNPRHKITKRGQNVTFRCDPISEHNRLYWYRQTLGQGPEFLTYFQNEAQLEKSRLLSDRFSAERPKGSFSTLEIQRTEQGDSAMYLCASSSTGIGNSPLHFGNGTRLTVT.